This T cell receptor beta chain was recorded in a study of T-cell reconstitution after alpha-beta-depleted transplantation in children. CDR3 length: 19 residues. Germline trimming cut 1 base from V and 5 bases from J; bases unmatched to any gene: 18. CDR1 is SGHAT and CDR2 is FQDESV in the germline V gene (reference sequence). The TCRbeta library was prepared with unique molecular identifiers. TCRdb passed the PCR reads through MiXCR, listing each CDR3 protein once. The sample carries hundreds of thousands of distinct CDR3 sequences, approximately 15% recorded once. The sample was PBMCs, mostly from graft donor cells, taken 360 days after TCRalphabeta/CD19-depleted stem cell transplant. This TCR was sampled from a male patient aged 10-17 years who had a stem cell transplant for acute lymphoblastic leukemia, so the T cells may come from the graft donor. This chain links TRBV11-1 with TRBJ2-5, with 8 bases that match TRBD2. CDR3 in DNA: TGTGCCAGCAGCTTAGGGGACCGAGCGGGAGTGCACCCCTGGGAGACCCAGTACTTC. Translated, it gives CASSLGDRAGVHPWETQYF.